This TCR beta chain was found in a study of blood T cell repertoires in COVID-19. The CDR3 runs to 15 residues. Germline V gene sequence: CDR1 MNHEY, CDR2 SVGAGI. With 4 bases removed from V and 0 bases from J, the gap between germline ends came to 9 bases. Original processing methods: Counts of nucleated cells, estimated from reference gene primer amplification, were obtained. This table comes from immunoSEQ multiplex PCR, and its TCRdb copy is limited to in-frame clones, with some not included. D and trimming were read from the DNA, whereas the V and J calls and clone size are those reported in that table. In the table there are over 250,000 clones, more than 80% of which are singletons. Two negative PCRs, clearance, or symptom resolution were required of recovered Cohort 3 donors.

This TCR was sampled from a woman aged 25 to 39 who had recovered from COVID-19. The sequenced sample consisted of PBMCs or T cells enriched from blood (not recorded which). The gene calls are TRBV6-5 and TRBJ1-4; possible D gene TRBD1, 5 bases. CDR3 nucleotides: TGTGCCAGCAGTTCGGGGGTTGCAACTAATGAAAAACTGTTTTTT. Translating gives CASSSGVATNEKLFF.